The clone carrying this T cell receptor (beta chain) was counted ten times or more. Antigen unknown. From the multiplex PCR reads, TCRdb called clonotypes with MiXCR, one entry per CDR3 protein. In the table there are around 140,000 distinct CDR3 sequences, around 20% of which are singletons. These data come from a study of breast tumors, draining lymph nodes, adjacent tissues. Findings of the study overall: The data were judged consistent with most tumor T cells coming from lymph node and expanding in tumor. The lymph node origin of tumor T cells was framed as consistent with a hypothesis, not demonstrated. Tumor TCR diversity was below lymph nodes but above nontumor tissue. Compared with basal-like, luminal-like tumors shared significantly more repertoire with nontumor tissue.

Samples came from axillary lymph nodes draining the breast cancer. The sequencing input was axillary lymph node tissue. This TCR was sampled from a female donor with breast cancer. Some clones in this sample may be carry-over from other donors' samples.

DNA for the CDR3: TGTGCCAGCAGCTTAGCGTCGGGGCCGAATGAGCAGTTCTTC. Its translation: CASSLASGPNEQFF. The chain couples TRBV7-8 to TRBJ2-1, with D possibly being TRBD1 or TRBD2 (5 bases each). V lost 0 bases and J 7 bases, leaving 10 bases between the germline ends. Per germline, CDR1 SGHVS and CDR2 FQNEAQ. This CDR3 is built from 14 residues.